The 10 T cell receptor beta chains presented below share a single source sample, sequenced in a study of beta chain features in type 1 diabetes. Every isolated RNA sample was fully reverse transcribed, so sequencing captured expressed TCRB transcripts. Here immunoSEQ multiplex PCR was the method, and the copy in TCRdb shows in-frame clones only, minus some. The data show about 360,000 clones, with 10% to 15% seen just once and about 0.018% held by the top ten. Material for sequencing was naive CD4+ T cells from blood. The receptor set was obtained from a man between 18 and 29 years old in good health.

The table lists this clone with a few counts. This sequence joins TRBV13 and TRBJ2-5; perhaps TRBD2 as D (5 bases). The V and J ends lost 0 bases and 0 bases respectively, with 17 bases between them. Per the germline V gene, CDR1 is PRHDT and CDR2 is FYEKMQ (reference sequence). The CDR3 is 18 residues long. CDR3 bases: TGTGCCAGCAGCTTAGGTGCCTTCGGCGGGTCTTACCAAGAGACCCAGTACTTC. As protein: CASSLGAFGGSYQETQYF.

This clone was detected only a few times. This sequence joins TRBV7-6 and TRBJ2-3; D not certain. V lost 3 bases and J 1 base, leaving 8 bases between the germline ends. The CDR3 totals 14 residues. Germline lookup yields CDR1 SGHVS and CDR2 FNYEAQ. CDR3 sequence reads: CASSFIRGTDTQYF. The DNA of the CDR3 is TGTGCCAGCAGCTTCATCCGGGGCACAGATACGCAGTATTTT.

This clone was seen only a few times. CDR3 loop: CASGRQYTEAFF. CDR3 nucleotide sequence: TGTGCCAGCGGAAGACAGTACACTGAAGCTTTCTTT. This sequence joins TRBV9 and TRBJ1-1; possibly TRBD1 for D (5 bases). CDR1 is SGDLS and CDR2 is YYNGEE in the germline V gene. The ends were cut back, 7 bases at V and 3 bases at J, with 10 bases in the middle. This CDR3 is 12 amino acids long.

This clone has only a few counts. This rearrangement joins TRBV28 to TRBJ2-2; 7 nucleotides align to TRBD1. In germline, CDR1 is MDHEN, CDR2 SYDVKM. CDR3 size: 16 residues. Trimming cost V 5 bases and J 0 bases; bases outside gene matches: 6. This CDR3 is CASSPPGQTNTGELFF. The CDR3 nucleotides are TGTGCCAGCAGTCCCCCGGGACAGACGAACACCGGGGAGCTGTTTTTT.

The chain combines TRBV7-2 with TRBJ2-7, with a weak D call TRBD2 (5 bases). The CDR3 totals 15 residues. Deletions cut 1 base from V and 2 bases from J, with 12 bases between. Per germline, CDR1 SGHTA and CDR2 FQGNSA. This CDR3 is CASSLVFSGTYEQYF. As DNA, the CDR3 is TGTGCCAGCAGCTTAGTCTTCAGCGGAACCTACGAGCAGTACTTC. The variable domain in full, completed from reference TRBV7-2 and TRBJ2-7, reads GAGVSQSPSNKVTEKGKDVELRCDPISGHTALYWYRQSLGQGLEFLIYFQGNSAPDKSGLPSDRFSAERTGGSVSTLTIQRTQQEDSAVYLCASSLVFSGTYEQYFGPGTRLTVT.

Worth noting for this clone: Other nucleotide sequences from this sample produce the same CDR3. V and J are TRBV6-5 and TRBJ1-2; weak D call: TRBD1 (6 bases). Trimming stripped 0 bases from V and 2 bases from J, with 7 bases between. The CDR3 is 14 residues long. Germline lookup yields CDR1 MNHEY and CDR2 SVGAGI. The CDR3 nucleotides read TGTGCCAGCAGTTACTCGGACAGAAACTATGGCTACACCTTC. Translated, it gives CASSYSDRNYGYTF.

The rearrangement links TRBV5-1 to TRBJ2-3; 9 bases line up with TRBD1. This CDR3 spans 16 amino acids. With 4 bases clipped from V and 3 bases from J, the junction kept 9 bases outside the gene matches. CDR1 is SGHRS, CDR2 YFSETQ, per germline. As DNA, the CDR3 is TGCGCCAGCAGCCCCGGACAGGGGACGCCGACAGATACGCAGTATTTT. Its translation is CASSPGQGTPTDTQYF.

This clone was recorded at least ten times. V is TRBV29-1 and J is TRBJ2-7, with 11 positions matching TRBD1. Trimming took 6 bases from V and 2 from J; bases not matched to a gene: 3. This CDR3 contains 13 residues. The germline V gene has CDR1 SQVTM and CDR2 ANQGSEA. CDR3 DNA sequence: TGCAGCGTGCCGGGACAGGGGGCCTACGAGCAGTACTTC. This codes for CSVPGQGAYEQYF.

This clone was seen more than once but under ten times. V gene TRBV7-9 combines with J gene TRBJ2-5, with D unclear. This CDR3 spans 14 amino acids. Per the germline V gene, CDR1 is SEHNR and CDR2 is FQNEAQ (reference sequence). V was pared by 3 bases and J by 1 base, with 9 bases between. The CDR3 spells CASSFSRSQETQYF. CDR3 sequence (DNA): TGTGCCAGCAGCTTTAGCCGGTCCCAAGAGACCCAGTACTTC.

This clone was observed a handful of times. The chain carries TRBV4-3 and TRBJ2-3; 8 nucleotides align to TRBD1. With 1 base clipped from V and 3 bases from J, the junction kept 6 bases outside the gene matches. Germline values: CDR1 LGHNA, CDR2 YSLEER. CDR3 length equals 16 residues. The DNA for the CDR3 is TGCGCCAGCAGCCAAGGGACAGGGTACGGGACAGATACGCAGTATTTT. Its protein product is CASSQGTGYGTDTQYF.